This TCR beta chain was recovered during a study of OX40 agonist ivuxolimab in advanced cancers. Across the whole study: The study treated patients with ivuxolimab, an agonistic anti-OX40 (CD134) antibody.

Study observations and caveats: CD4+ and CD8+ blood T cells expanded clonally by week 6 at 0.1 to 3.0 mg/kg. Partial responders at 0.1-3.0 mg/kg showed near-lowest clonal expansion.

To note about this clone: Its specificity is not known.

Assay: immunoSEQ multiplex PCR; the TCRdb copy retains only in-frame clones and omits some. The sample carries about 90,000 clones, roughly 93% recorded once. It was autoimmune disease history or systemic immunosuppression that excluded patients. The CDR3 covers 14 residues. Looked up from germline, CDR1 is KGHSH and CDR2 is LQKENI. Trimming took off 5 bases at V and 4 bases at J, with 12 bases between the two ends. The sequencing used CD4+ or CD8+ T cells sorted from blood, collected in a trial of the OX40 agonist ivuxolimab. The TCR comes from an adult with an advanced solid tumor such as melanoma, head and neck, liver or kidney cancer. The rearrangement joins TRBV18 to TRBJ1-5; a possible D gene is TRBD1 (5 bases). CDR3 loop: CASSAGPGNQPQHF. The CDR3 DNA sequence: TGTGCCAGCTCAGCGGGACCGGGAAATCAGCCCCAGCATTTT. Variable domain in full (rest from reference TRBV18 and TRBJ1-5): NAGVMQNPRHLVRRRGQEARLRCSPMKGHSHVYWYRQLPEEGLKFMVYLQKENIIDESGMPKERFSAEFPKEGPSILRIQQVVRGDSAAYFCASSAGPGNQPQHFGDGTRLSIL.